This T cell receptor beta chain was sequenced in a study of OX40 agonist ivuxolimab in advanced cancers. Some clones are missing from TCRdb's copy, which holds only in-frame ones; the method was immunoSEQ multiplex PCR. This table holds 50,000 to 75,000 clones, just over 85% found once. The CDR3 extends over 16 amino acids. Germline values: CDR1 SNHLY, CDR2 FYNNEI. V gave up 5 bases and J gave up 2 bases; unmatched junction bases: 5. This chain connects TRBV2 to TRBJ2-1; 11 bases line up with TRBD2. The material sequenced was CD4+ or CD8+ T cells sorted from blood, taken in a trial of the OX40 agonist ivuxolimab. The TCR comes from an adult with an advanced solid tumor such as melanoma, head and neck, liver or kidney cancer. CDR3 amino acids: CASSKTSGNTYNEQFF. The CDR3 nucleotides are TGTGCCAGCAGTAAGACTAGCGGGAACACCTACAATGAGCAGTTCTTC.